One sample yielded the 15 T cell receptor beta chains listed below, sequenced in a study of chemoradiotherapy in HPV16-positive cancers. The method was immunoSEQ multiplex PCR; TCRdb's version includes in-frame clones alone and lacks a portion of them. The sample consists of fewer than 650 clones, about 90% of them appearing once. The material sequenced was tumor tissue, taken from a patient who underwent chemoradiotherapy. The receptors derive from a human donor with HPV-associated anogenital cancer.

This sequence joins TRBV7-7 and TRBJ2-6; D remains ambiguous. The CDR3 length is 18 residues. The V end lost 5 bases, the J end lost 5 bases, and 22 bases lay between the germline ends. Germline V gives CDR1 SSHAT, CDR2 FNYEAQ (reference sequence). In nucleotides, the CDR3 is TGTGCCAGCAGCGGGTTCTCAGTGCCACAAAGTCGGGCCAACGTCCTGACTTTC. It is translated as CASSGFSVPQSRANVLTF.

This chain connects TRBV19 to TRBJ2-5, with D possibly matching TRBD2 (7 bases). V was shortened by 1 base and J by 5 bases, with 14 bases between the two germline ends. Germline V CDR1 and CDR2: LNHDA, SQIVND (reference sequence). CDR3 length: 15 amino acids. The CDR3 reads CASSIGTGGTETQYF. CDR3 in DNA: TGTGCCAGTAGTATAGGGACGGGGGGCACGGAGACCCAGTACTTC.

The V gene is TRBV4-2, the J gene TRBJ2-7; TRBD2 aligns across 10 bases. This CDR3 contains 17 residues. Trimming cost V 1 base and J 2 bases; bases outside gene matches: 8. Germline loops: CDR1 LGHNA, CDR2 YNFKEQ. CDR3 region: CASSQASIAGGTYEQYF. As DNA, the CDR3 is TGTGCCAGCAGCCAAGCGAGTATAGCGGGGGGAACCTACGAGCAGTACTTC.

The chain joins TRBV5-1 to TRBJ2-2; possibly TRBD1 for D (6 bases). The CDR3 loop spans 15 amino acids. V was trimmed by 3 bases and J by 4 bases, leaving 13 bases between them. CDR1 and CDR2 from the germline V gene are SGHRS and YFSETQ. The CDR3: CASSSRTDITGELFF. In DNA form, the CDR3 reads TGCGCCAGCAGCTCTCGGACAGACATCACCGGGGAGCTGTTTTTT.

The chain uses TRBV6-1 and TRBJ1-3, with D unclear. This CDR3 has 11 residues. V gave up 8 bases and J gave up 7 bases, with 9 bases separating them. In germline, CDR1 is MNHNS, CDR2 SASEGT. DNA of the CDR3: TGTGCCAGCGGTCGAGGGAACACCATATATTTT. Translated, it gives CASGRGNTIYF.

This clone was observed once. This chain connects TRBV5-6 to TRBJ1-2; D uncertain. Per the germline V gene, CDR1 is SGHDT and CDR2 is YYEEEE. V lost 4 bases, J lost 5 bases, and 12 bases lay in between. The CDR3 is 13 residues long. The CDR3 protein is CASSVGQNYGYTF. CDR3 DNA sequence: TGTGCCAGCAGCGTGGGTCAAAATTATGGCTACACCTTC.

The chain joins TRBV19 to TRBJ1-1; 7 bases fit TRBD1. Germline assignment: CDR1 LNHDA and CDR2 SQIVND (reference sequence). The CDR3 loop spans 16 amino acids. V shed 7 bases and J 1 base; nucleotides not matched to a gene: 12. The CDR3 sequence is CASTPSPGQPNTEAFF. The CDR3 DNA follows: TGTGCCAGTACACCCTCCCCGGGACAGCCGAACACTGAAGCTTTCTTT. Supplemented by reference TRBV19 and TRBJ1-1, the full variable domain reads DGGITQSPKYLFRKEGQNVTLSCEQNLNHDAMYWYRQDPGQGLRLIYYSQIVNDFQKGDIAEGYSVSREKKESFPLTVTSAQKNPTAFYLCASTPSPGQPNTEAFFGQGTRLTVV.

The rearrangement uses TRBV2 and TRBJ2-7, with D possibly matching TRBD1 (5 bases). This CDR3 spans 14 amino acids. Trimming removed 2 bases from V and 7 bases from J, with 15 bases in between. CDR1 and CDR2 from the germline V gene are SNHLY and FYNNEI. The CDR3, as DNA: TGTGCCAGCAGTGAATCCAGGCCCCAGGGAGAGCAGTACTTC. Translated: CASSESRPQGEQYF.

J is TRBJ1-2 and V is TRBV11-2; the D is unclear. The CDR3 spans 15 residues. The germline CDR1 and CDR2 sequences are SGHAT and FQNNGV. The germline V and J ends were trimmed by 1 base and 6 bases, with 15 bases remaining between them. In DNA, the CDR3 is TGTGCCAGCAGCTTAGTTCAGTTAGGAGCCGATGGCTACACCTTC. The encoded protein is CASSLVQLGADGYTF.

V usage is TRBV9 and J usage is TRBJ2-3; no firm D call. This CDR3 spans 13 amino acids. Germline V gene lookup returns CDR1 SGDLS and CDR2 YYNGEE. Trimming removed 0 bases at V and 5 bases at J, with 7 bases between. CDR3 nucleotides: TGTGCCAGCAGCGTAGGATTGCTAGATACGCAGTATTTT. Protein product: CASSVGLLDTQYF.

This CDR3 is CSGNRGHEQYF. In DNA, the CDR3 is TGCAGCGGGAACAGGGGTCACGAGCAGTACTTC. This chain connects TRBV29-1 to TRBJ2-7; 7 bases match TRBD1. With V trimmed by 7 bases and J by 5 bases, 5 bases remained unmatched. The CDR3 consists of 11 residues. Germline V gene lookup returns CDR1 SQVTM and CDR2 ANQGSEA.

This chain joins TRBV2 and TRBJ1-1, with D possibly being TRBD1 (5 bases). CDR3 length: 17 amino acids. Germline V lookup: CDR1 SNHLY, CDR2 FYNNEI. The ends were cut back, 5 bases at V and 0 bases at J, with 19 bases in the middle. The DNA of the CDR3 is TGTGCCAGCAGTCGAGCCGGGGCAGGGAGGATGAACACTGAAGCTTTCTTT. It translates to CASSRAGAGRMNTEAFF.

V is TRBV5-1 and J is TRBJ2-1; 12 bases map to TRBD2. Germline V gene sequence: CDR1 SGHRS, CDR2 YFSETQ. The CDR3 is 16 residues long. V gave up 4 bases and J gave up 5 bases; unmatched junction bases: 7. The CDR3 bases are TGCGCCAGCAGCCCGTCACGGACTAGCGGGGACAATGAGCAGTTCTTC. Its protein product is CASSPSRTSGDNEQFF.

The chain joins TRBV7-2 to TRBJ2-7; D is perhaps TRBD1 (5 bases). CDR3 size: 15 residues. Germline assignment: CDR1 SGHTA and CDR2 FQGNSA. Deletions cut 2 bases from V and 2 bases from J, with 13 bases between. Here the CDR3 reads CASSLFDSEAYEQYF. For the CDR3, the DNA is TGTGCCAGCAGCTTATTCGACAGTGAAGCCTACGAGCAGTACTTC.

This sequence joins TRBV7-9 and TRBJ1-2; weak D call: TRBD1 (5 bases). Germline V gene lookup returns CDR1 SEHNR and CDR2 FQNEAQ (reference sequence). With 1 base removed from V and 4 bases from J, the gap between germline ends came to 7 bases. The CDR3 runs 13 residues. CDR3 amino acids: CASSLVQAYGYTF. CDR3 DNA: TGTGCCAGCAGCTTAGTACAGGCCTATGGCTACACCTTC.